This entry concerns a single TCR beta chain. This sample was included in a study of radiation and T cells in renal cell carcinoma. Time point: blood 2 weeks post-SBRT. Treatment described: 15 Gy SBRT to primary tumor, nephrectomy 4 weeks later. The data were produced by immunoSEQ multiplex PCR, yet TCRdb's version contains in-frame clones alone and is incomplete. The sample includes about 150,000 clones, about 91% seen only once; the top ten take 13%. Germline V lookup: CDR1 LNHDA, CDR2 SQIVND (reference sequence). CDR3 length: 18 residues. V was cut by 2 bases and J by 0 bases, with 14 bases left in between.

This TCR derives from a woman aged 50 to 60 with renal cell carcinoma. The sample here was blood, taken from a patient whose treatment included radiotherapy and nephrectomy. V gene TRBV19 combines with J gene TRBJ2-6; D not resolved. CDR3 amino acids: CASSIIPRRGSGANVLTF. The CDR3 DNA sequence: TGTGCCAGTAGTATAATCCCGCGGCGCGGCTCTGGGGCCAACGTCCTGACTTTC.